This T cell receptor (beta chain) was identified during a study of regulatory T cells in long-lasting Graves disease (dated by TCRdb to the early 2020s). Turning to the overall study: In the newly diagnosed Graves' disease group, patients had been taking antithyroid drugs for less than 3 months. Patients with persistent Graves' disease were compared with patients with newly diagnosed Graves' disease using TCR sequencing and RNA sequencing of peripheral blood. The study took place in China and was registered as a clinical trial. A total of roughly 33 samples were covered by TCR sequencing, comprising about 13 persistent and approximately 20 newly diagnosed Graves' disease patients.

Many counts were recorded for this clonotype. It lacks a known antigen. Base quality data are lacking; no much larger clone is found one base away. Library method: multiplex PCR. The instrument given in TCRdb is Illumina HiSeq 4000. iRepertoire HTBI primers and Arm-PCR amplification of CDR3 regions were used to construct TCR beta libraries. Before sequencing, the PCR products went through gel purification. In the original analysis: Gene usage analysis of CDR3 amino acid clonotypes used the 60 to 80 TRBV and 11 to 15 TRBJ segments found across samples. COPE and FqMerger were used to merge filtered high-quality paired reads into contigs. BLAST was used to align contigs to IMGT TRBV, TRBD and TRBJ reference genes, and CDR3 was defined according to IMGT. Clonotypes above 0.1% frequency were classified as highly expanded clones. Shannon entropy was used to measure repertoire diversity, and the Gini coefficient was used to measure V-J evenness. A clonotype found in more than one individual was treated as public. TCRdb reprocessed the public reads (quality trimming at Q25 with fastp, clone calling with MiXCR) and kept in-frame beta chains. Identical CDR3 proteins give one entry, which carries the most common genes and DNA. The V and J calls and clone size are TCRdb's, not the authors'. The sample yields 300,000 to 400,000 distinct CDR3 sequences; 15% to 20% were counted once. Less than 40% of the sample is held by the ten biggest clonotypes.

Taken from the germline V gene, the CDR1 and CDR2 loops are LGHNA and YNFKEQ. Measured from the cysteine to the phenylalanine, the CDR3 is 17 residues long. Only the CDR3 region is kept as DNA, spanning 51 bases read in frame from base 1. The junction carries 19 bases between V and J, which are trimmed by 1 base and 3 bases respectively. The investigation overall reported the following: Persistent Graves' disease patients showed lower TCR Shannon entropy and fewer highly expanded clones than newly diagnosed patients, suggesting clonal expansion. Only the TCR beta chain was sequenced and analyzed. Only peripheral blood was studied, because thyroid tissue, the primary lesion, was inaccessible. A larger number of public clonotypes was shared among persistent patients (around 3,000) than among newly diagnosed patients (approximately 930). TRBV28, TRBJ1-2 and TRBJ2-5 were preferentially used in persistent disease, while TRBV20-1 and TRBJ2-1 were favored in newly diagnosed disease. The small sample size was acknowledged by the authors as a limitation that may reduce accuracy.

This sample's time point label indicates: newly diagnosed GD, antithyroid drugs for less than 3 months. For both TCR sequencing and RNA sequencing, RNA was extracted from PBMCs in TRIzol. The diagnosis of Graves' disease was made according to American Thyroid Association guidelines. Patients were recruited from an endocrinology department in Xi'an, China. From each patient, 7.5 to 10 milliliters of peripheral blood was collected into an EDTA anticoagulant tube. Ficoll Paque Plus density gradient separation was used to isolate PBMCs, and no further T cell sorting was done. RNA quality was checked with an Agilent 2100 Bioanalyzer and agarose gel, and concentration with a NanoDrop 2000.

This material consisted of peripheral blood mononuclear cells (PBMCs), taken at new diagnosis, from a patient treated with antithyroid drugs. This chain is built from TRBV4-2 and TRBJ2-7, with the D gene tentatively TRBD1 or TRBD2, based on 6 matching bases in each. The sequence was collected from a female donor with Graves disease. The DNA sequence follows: TGTGCCAGCAGCCAAGCGGGTATAGGCGAGGGGGGCTACGAGCAGTACTTC. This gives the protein CASSQAGIGEGGYEQYF.